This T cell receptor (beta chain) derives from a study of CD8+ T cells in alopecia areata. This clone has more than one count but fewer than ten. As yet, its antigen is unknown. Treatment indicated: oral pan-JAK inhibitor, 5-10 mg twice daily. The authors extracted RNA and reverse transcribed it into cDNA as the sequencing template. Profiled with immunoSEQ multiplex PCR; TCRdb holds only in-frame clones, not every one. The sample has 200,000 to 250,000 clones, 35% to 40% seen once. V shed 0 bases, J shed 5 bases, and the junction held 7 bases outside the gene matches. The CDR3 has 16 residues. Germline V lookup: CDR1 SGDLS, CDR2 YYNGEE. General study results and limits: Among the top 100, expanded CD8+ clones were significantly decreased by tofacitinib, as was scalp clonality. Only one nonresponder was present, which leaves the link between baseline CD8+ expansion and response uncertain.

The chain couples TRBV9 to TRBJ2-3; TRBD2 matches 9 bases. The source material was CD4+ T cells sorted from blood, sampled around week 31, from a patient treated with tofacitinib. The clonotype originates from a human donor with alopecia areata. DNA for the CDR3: TGTGCCAGCAGCGTAGGAATAGCGGGAGCGGGAGATACGCAGTATTTT. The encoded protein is CASSVGIAGAGDTQYF.